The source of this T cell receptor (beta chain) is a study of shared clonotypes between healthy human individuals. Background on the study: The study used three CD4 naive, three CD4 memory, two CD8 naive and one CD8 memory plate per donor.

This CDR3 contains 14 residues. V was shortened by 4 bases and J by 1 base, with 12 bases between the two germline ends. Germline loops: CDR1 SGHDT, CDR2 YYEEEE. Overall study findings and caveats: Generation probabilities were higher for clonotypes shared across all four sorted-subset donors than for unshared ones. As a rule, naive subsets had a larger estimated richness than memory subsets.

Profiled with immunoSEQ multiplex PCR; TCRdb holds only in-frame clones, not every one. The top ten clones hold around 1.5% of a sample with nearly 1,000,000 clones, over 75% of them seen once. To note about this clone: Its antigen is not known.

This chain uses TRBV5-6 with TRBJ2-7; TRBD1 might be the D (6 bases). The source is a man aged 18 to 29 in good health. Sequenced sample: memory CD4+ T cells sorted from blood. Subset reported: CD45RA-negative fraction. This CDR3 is CASSGSTGSYEQYF. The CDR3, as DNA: TGTGCCAGCAGCGGATCGACAGGTTCCTACGAGCAGTACTTC.